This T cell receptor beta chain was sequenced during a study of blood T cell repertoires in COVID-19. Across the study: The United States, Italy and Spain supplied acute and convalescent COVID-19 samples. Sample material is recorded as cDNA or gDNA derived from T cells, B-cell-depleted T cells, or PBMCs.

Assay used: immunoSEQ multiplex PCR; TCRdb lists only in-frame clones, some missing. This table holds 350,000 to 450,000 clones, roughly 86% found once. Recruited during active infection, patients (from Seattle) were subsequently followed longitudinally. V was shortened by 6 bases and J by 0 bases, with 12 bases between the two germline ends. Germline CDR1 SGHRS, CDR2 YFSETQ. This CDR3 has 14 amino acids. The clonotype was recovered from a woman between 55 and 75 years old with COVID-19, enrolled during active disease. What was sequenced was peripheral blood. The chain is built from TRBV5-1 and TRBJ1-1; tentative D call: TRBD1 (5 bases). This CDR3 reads CASTWGSVNTEAFF. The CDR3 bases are TGCGCCAGCACCTGGGGCTCGGTGAACACTGAAGCTTTCTTT.